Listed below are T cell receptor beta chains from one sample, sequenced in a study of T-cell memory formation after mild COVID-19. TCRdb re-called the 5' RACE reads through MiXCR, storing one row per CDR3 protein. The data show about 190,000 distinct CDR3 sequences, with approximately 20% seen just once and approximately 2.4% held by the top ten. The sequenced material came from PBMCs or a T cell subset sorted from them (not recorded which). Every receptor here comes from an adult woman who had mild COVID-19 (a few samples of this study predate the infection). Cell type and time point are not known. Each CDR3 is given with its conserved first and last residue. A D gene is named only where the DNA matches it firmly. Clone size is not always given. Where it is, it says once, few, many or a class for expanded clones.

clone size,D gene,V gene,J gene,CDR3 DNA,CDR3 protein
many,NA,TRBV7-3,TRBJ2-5,TGTGCCAGCAGCTCGGGAGAGACCCAGTACTTC,CASSSGETQYF
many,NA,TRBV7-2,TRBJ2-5,TGTGCCAGCAGCTTTGGTGGGGCCGGGACAGAGACCCAGTACTTC,CASSFGGAGTETQYF
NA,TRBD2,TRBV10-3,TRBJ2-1,TGTGCCATCAATGGCGGGAGAAATGAGCAGTTCTTC,CAINGGRNEQFF
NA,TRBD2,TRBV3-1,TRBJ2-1,TGTGCCAGCAGCCAAGTCATGACTAGCGGGAGTAATGAGCAGTTCTTC,CASSQVMTSGSNEQFF
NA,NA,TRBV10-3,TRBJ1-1,TGTGCCATCCAAGGCCGGGCCGACACTGAAGCTTTCTTT,CAIQGRADTEAFF
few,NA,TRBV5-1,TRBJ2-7,TGCGCCAGCAGCTTGTCCAACACCTACGAGCAGTACTTC,CASSLSNTYEQYF
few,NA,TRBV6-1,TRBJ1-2,TGTGCCAGCAGGCAGGATTACTCCTATGGCTACACCTTC,CASRQDYSYGYTF
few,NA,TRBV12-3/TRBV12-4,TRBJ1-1,TGTGCCAGCAGTCAAACCCCGGGACTAGGAGCTTTCTTT,CASSQTPGLGAFF
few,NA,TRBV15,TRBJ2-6,TGTGCCACCAGCAGAGACAGGGTAGTTGGGGCCAACGTCCTGACTTTC,CATSRDRVVGANVLTF
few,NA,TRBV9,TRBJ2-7,TGTGCCAGCAGCGTAGAGGGGGTAGCCTACGAGCAGTACTTC,CASSVEGVAYEQYF
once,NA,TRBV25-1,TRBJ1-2,TGTGCCAGCAGTGACTATAGGGGGGGCGGTGGCTACACCTTC,CASSDYRGGGGYTF
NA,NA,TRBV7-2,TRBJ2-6,TGTGCCAGCAGCTTAGGACCGAGCTCTGGGTCCAACGTCCTGACTTTC,CASSLGPSSGSNVLTF
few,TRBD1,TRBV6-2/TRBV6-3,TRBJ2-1,TGTGCCAGCAGTTCCTCCGGGACAGGGTCCAATGAGCAGTTCTTC,CASSSSGTGSNEQFF
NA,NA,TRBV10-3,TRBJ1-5,TGTGCCATCAGTGAGTCTGGGCAGGGTGGCTCAAGCAATCAGCCCCAGCATTTT,CAISESGQGGSSNQPQHF
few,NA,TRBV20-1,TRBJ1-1,TGCAGTGCTAGAGACAGCGCGGGGGTGAACACTGAAGCTTTCTTT,CSARDSAGVNTEAFF
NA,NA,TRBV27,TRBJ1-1,TGTGCGAGGGCAGGTGCCCACTCGAACACTGAAGCTTTCTTT,CARAGAHSNTEAFF
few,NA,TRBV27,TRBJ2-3,TGTGCCAGCAGTCCCACAGGGGAGCGGGCTAGCACAGATACGCAGTATTTT,CASSPTGERASTDTQYF
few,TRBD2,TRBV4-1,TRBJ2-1,TGCGCCAGCAGCCCTCTCGGACTAGCGGGCAATGAGCAGTTCTTC,CASSPLGLAGNEQFF
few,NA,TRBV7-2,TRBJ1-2,TGTGCCAGCAGCTTGACGCAGGGGACCCGTGGCTACACCTTC,CASSLTQGTRGYTF
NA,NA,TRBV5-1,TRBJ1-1,TGCGCCAGCAGCTTGGTTCCGGGGAACACTGAAGCTTTCTTT,CASSLVPGNTEAFF
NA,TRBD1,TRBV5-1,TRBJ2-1,TGCGCCAGCAGCCATGGACAGGGTTCGAATGAGCAGTTCTTC,CASSHGQGSNEQFF
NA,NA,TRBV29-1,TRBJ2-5,TGCAGCGTTGAAGTCGGGGAGACCCAGTACTTC,CSVEVGETQYF
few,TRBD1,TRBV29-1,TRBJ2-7,TGCAGCGGAGGGGGCGTCTCGGGCGAGCAGTACTTC,CSGGGVSGEQYF
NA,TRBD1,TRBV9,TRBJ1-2,TGTGCCAGCAGCGTAAAGCCGGGACAGGGGGCCGGTGGCTACACCTTC,CASSVKPGQGAGGYTF
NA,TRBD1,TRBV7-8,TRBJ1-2,TGTGCCAGCAGCTTAAGAGAAGGGACAGGACTCTATGGCTACACCTTC,CASSLREGTGLYGYTF
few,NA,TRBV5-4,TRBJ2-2,TGTGCCAGCAGATCTAAGTCCTCGCCCACCGGGGAGCTGTTTTTT,CASRSKSSPTGELFF
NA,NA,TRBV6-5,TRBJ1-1,TGTGCCAGTCACGTCAGAATGAACACTGAAGCTTTCTTT,CASHVRMNTEAFF
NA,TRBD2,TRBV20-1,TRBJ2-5,TGCAGTGCTAGAGATTACGGGGGGTCCACGGGGACCCAGTACTTC,CSARDYGGSTGTQYF
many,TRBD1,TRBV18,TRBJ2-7,TGTGCCAGCTCACCAGCAACGGGACAGTCCTACGAGCAGTACTTC,CASSPATGQSYEQYF
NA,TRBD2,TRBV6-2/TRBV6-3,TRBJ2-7,TGTGCCAGCAGTTATTCTAGCGGGAGGGCCGACGAGCAGTACTTC,CASSYSSGRADEQYF
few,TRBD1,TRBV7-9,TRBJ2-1,TGTGCCAGCAGCTTGGACAGGGCGTACAATGAGCAGTTCTTC,CASSLDRAYNEQFF
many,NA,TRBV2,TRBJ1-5,TGTGCCAGCAGCGGTCTTGGGATTAGCAATCAGCCCCAGCATTTT,CASSGLGISNQPQHF
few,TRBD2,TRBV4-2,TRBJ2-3,TGTGCCAGCAGCCAAGTTACCGGGGGGTTGGATACGCAGTATTTT,CASSQVTGGLDTQYF
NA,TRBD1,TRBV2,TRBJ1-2,TGTGCCAGGCGGACAGGGCATGGCTACACCTTC,CARRTGHGYTF
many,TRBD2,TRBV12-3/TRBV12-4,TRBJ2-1,TGTGCCAGCAGTCTACGGGGGGGGTACAATGAGCAGTTCTTC,CASSLRGGYNEQFF
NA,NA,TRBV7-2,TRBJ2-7,TGTGCCAGCAGCTTAGAGTGGGACACCTACGAGCAGTACTTC,CASSLEWDTYEQYF
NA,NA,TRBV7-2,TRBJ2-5,TGTGCCAGCAGCTCTAGGGACGGCGATCGTAGTCAGTACTTC,CASSSRDGDRSQYF
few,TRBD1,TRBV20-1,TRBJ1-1,TGCAGTGCCAGAGGACAGGGGTCCATCAAGAACACTGAAGCTTTCTTT,CSARGQGSIKNTEAFF
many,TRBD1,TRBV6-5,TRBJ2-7,TGTGCCAGCAGAGAGACAGGGGGCGAGCAGTACTTC,CASRETGGEQYF
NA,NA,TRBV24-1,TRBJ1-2,TGTGCCACCAGTGATCCTCCAAGGGGCTACACCTTC,CATSDPPRGYTF
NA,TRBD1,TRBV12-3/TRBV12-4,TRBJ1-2,TGTGCCAGCGTTCCTCCGGGACAGGGGAAAGGCTACACCTTC,CASVPPGQGKGYTF
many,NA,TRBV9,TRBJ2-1,TGTGCCAGCAGCGTGGTGGGGAGCTCCTACAATGAGCAGTTCTTC,CASSVVGSSYNEQFF
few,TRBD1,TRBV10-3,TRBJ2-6,TGTGCCATCAGTGATGCCGGGACAGGGGACTCTGGGGCCAACGTCCTGACTTTC,CAISDAGTGDSGANVLTF
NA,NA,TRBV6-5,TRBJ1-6,TGTGCCAGCAGTTACTACGGACGGCAGAATTCACCCCTCCACTTT,CASSYYGRQNSPLHF
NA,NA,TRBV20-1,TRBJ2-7,TGCAGTGCTAGCCTACTCGGGTTCTCCTACGAGCAGTACTTC,CSASLLGFSYEQYF
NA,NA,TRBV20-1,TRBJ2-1,TGCAGTGCTAGATTACTACTTAGCTCCTACAATGAGCAGTTCTTC,CSARLLLSSYNEQFF
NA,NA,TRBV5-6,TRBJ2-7,TGTGCCAGCAGGTTGGAGGGCCGTTACTACGAGCAGTACTTC,CASRLEGRYYEQYF
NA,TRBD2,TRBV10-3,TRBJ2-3,TGTGCCATCGGACGGGGGGGAACAGATACGCAGTATTTT,CAIGRGGTDTQYF